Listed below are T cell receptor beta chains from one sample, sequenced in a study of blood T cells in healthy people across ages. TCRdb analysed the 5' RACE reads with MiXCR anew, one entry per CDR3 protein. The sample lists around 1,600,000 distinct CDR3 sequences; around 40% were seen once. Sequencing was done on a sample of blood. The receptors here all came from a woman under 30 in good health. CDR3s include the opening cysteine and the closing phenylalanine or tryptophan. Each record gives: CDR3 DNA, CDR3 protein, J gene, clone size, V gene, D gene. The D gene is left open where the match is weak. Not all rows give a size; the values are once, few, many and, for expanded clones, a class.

CDR3nt: TGTGCCATCAGTGAGGTCTATCAGGAGGGTTCTTACAATGAGCAGTTCTTC
CDR3aa: CAISEVYQEGSYNEQFF
j_gene: TRBJ2-1
abundance: -
v_gene: TRBV10-3
d_gene: -

CDR3nt: TGTGCCAGCAGCTTTATGAGCGGGAGGGCCGGGAGAGATACGCAGTATTTT
CDR3aa: CASSFMSGRAGRDTQYF
j_gene: TRBJ2-3
abundance: -
v_gene: TRBV7-2
d_gene: TRBD2

CDR3nt: TGTGCCACCGAACCTTATACAGCGAATTGGCCCTACGAGCAGTACTTC
CDR3aa: CATEPYTANWPYEQYF
j_gene: TRBJ2-7
abundance: -
v_gene: TRBV6-2/TRBV6-3
d_gene: -

CDR3nt: TGCAGTGTCGCTGAGCAGTACTTC
CDR3aa: CSVAEQYF
j_gene: TRBJ2-5
abundance: -
v_gene: TRBV20-1
d_gene: -

CDR3nt: TGTGCCAGCAGCCTCAGACAGGGGCCTACAGATACGCAGTATTTT
CDR3aa: CASSLRQGPTDTQYF
j_gene: TRBJ2-3
abundance: -
v_gene: TRBV7-9
d_gene: TRBD1

CDR3nt: TGTGCCAGCAGCGTTGAGATCAATCAGCCCCAGCATTTT
CDR3aa: CASSVEINQPQHF
j_gene: TRBJ1-5
abundance: -
v_gene: TRBV2
d_gene: -

CDR3nt: TGTGCCAGCAGCTTAACCGCGGACAGGGGCTTGTACGAGCAGTACTTC
CDR3aa: CASSLTADRGLYEQYF
j_gene: TRBJ2-7
abundance: -
v_gene: TRBV7-2
d_gene: TRBD1

CDR3nt: TGTGCCAGCACCTGGAGAGGGGAGAAGTACAATGAGCAGTTCTTC
CDR3aa: CASTWRGEKYNEQFF
j_gene: TRBJ2-1
abundance: few
v_gene: TRBV2
d_gene: -

CDR3nt: TGTGCCAGCAGTTTTAGCGCGATAACATCCTACAATGAGCAGTACTTC
CDR3aa: CASSFSAITSYNEQYF
j_gene: TRBJ2-7
abundance: few
v_gene: TRBV27
d_gene: -

CDR3nt: TGCAGCGTTTCATTCGCCTACGAGCAGTACTTC
CDR3aa: CSVSFAYEQYF
j_gene: TRBJ2-7
abundance: many
v_gene: TRBV29-1
d_gene: -

CDR3nt: TGTGCCAGCAGCCAAGCTATAGGGGACGGACTAAATGAGCAGTACTTC
CDR3aa: CASSQAIGDGLNEQYF
j_gene: TRBJ2-7
abundance: -
v_gene: TRBV11-3
d_gene: -

CDR3nt: TGCAGCGTTGAAGTCTGGGGCAGGGCGATCACTGAAGCTTTCTTT
CDR3aa: CSVEVWGRAITEAFF
j_gene: TRBJ1-1
abundance: -
v_gene: TRBV29-1
d_gene: -

CDR3nt: TGCAGCGTTGCCCCGGGAAACTCTGGAAACACCATATATTTT
CDR3aa: CSVAPGNSGNTIYF
j_gene: TRBJ1-3
abundance: few
v_gene: TRBV29-1
d_gene: -

CDR3nt: TGCGCCAGCAGCCAGGGGACATTCCCCTACGAGCAGTACTTC
CDR3aa: CASSQGTFPYEQYF
j_gene: TRBJ2-7
abundance: -
v_gene: TRBV4-3
d_gene: -

CDR3nt: TGTGCCAGCAGCCCTCCGCTCGGGAAGGTTAATGAGCAGTTCTTC
CDR3aa: CASSPPLGKVNEQFF
j_gene: TRBJ2-1
abundance: few
v_gene: TRBV6-5
d_gene: -

CDR3nt: TGTGCCAGCAGAAAATTACCGGGACAGCAAAACGAGCAGTACTTC
CDR3aa: CASRKLPGQQNEQYF
j_gene: TRBJ2-7
abundance: -
v_gene: TRBV6-2/TRBV6-3
d_gene: TRBD1

CDR3nt: TGTGCCATCAGGGTACAGAACTATGGCTACACCTTC
CDR3aa: CAIRVQNYGYTF
j_gene: TRBJ1-2
abundance: -
v_gene: TRBV10-3
d_gene: -

CDR3nt: TGTGCCAGCAGGGCACGAGCGGGACACTCCTACAATGAGCAGTTCTTC
CDR3aa: CASRARAGHSYNEQFF
j_gene: TRBJ2-1
abundance: -
v_gene: TRBV6-2/TRBV6-3
d_gene: -

CDR3nt: TGCGCCAGCAGCACGGGACAGCATGATCGGGAGACCCAGTACTTC
CDR3aa: CASSTGQHDRETQYF
j_gene: TRBJ2-5
abundance: few
v_gene: TRBV5-1
d_gene: TRBD1

CDR3nt: TGCGCCAGCAGCTTGGGGTCCGGGAGGGCTGAAGCTTTCTTT
CDR3aa: CASSLGSGRAEAFF
j_gene: TRBJ1-1
abundance: -
v_gene: TRBV5-1
d_gene: -

CDR3nt: TGTGCCAGCAGCCCGGGACCTTTGAATACCTACGAGCAGTACTTC
CDR3aa: CASSPGPLNTYEQYF
j_gene: TRBJ2-7
abundance: few
v_gene: TRBV9
d_gene: -

CDR3nt: TGTGCCAGCAGTTACGTGACTAGCGGGGAGGATACGCAGTATTTT
CDR3aa: CASSYVTSGEDTQYF
j_gene: TRBJ2-3
abundance: -
v_gene: TRBV6-2/TRBV6-3
d_gene: TRBD2

CDR3nt: TGCGCCAGCAGCCAAGACTACCGATCGAGCAATCAGCCCCAGCATTTT
CDR3aa: CASSQDYRSSNQPQHF
j_gene: TRBJ1-5
abundance: -
v_gene: TRBV4-3
d_gene: -

CDR3nt: TGTGCCAGCAGTGATTCCACTAGCAGCAATGAGCAGTTCTTC
CDR3aa: CASSDSTSSNEQFF
j_gene: TRBJ2-1
abundance: -
v_gene: TRBV6-6
d_gene: -

CDR3nt: TGTGCCAGCAAATACGCCGGGACGGACAGATCTGGGGCCAACGTCCTGACTTTC
CDR3aa: CASKYAGTDRSGANVLTF
j_gene: TRBJ2-6
abundance: few
v_gene: TRBV6-2/TRBV6-3
d_gene: -

CDR3nt: TGTGCCAGCAGCCGACTAGCGGGGGATGGTGATACGCAGTATTTT
CDR3aa: CASSRLAGDGDTQYF
j_gene: TRBJ2-3
abundance: -
v_gene: TRBV3-1
d_gene: TRBD2

CDR3nt: TGTGCCAGCAGTGGAAGCCGCGAATATGGCTACACCTTC
CDR3aa: CASSGSREYGYTF
j_gene: TRBJ1-2
abundance: few
v_gene: TRBV12-3/TRBV12-4
d_gene: -

CDR3nt: TGCAGTGCTCCTCGACAGGGTAATATAGAGACCCAGTACTTC
CDR3aa: CSAPRQGNIETQYF
j_gene: TRBJ2-5
abundance: -
v_gene: TRBV20-1
d_gene: TRBD1

CDR3nt: TGTGCCAGCAGTTCTGACAGGGAGATGGGATCCTACGAGCAGTACTTC
CDR3aa: CASSSDREMGSYEQYF
j_gene: TRBJ2-7
abundance: -
v_gene: TRBV28
d_gene: TRBD1

CDR3nt: TGCGCCAGCAGCTTTCCGGGGGACGAGCAGTACTTC
CDR3aa: CASSFPGDEQYF
j_gene: TRBJ2-7
abundance: many
v_gene: TRBV5-1
d_gene: -

CDR3nt: TGTGCCAGCAGTGGAGGGGGGAGCTCCTACGAGCAGTACTTC
CDR3aa: CASSGGGSSYEQYF
j_gene: TRBJ2-7
abundance: -
v_gene: TRBV25-1
d_gene: -

CDR3nt: TGTGCCAGCAGCCAATCGCTGCAGGGGAGTTATGGCTACACCTTC
CDR3aa: CASSQSLQGSYGYTF
j_gene: TRBJ1-2
abundance: few
v_gene: TRBV16
d_gene: -

CDR3nt: TGTGCCAGCTTGTCCCTTAGCGGGGGGCCCTACAATGAGCAGTTCTTC
CDR3aa: CASLSLSGGPYNEQFF
j_gene: TRBJ2-1
abundance: -
v_gene: TRBV6-5
d_gene: TRBD2

CDR3nt: TGCGCCAGCAGCCAAGATTTCGCTAGCGGTTACAATGAGCAGTTCTTC
CDR3aa: CASSQDFASGYNEQFF
j_gene: TRBJ2-1
abundance: -
v_gene: TRBV4-3
d_gene: TRBD2

CDR3nt: TGTGCCAGCAGCCAGTTGGGACTAGCGGGAGTTCCGGGAGAGACCCAGTACTTC
CDR3aa: CASSQLGLAGVPGETQYF
j_gene: TRBJ2-5
abundance: -
v_gene: TRBV4-2
d_gene: TRBD2

CDR3nt: TGCGCCAGCAGCCTTGACCAGGTGTCCCTCAATTCACCCCTCCACTTT
CDR3aa: CASSLDQVSLNSPLHF
j_gene: TRBJ1-6
abundance: few
v_gene: TRBV4-3
d_gene: -